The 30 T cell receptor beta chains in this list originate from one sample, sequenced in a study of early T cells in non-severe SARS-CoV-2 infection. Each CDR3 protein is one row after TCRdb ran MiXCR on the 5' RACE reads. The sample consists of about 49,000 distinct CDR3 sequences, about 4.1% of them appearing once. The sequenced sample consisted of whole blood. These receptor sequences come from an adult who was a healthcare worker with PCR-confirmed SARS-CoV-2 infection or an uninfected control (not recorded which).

The CDR3 sequence is CASRTDREVAFF. The CDR3 bases are TGTGCCAGCAGAACCGACAGGGAGGTAGCTTTCTTT. V usage is TRBV12-3 or TRBV12-4 and J usage is TRBJ1-1, with 7 bases lining up with TRBD1. CDR3 length: 12 amino acids. V was pared by 6 bases and J by 10 bases, with 8 bases of the junction left unmatched.

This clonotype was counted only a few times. As DNA, the CDR3 is TGCGCCAGCAGCCAAGATGGGACTAGCGGGTGGCTCGAGCAGTACTTC. As protein: CASSQDGTSGWLEQYF. The gene calls are TRBV4-1 and TRBJ2-7; 12 bases line up with TRBD2. V trimming: 0 bases; J trimming: 6 bases; junction bases outside the gene matches: 6. Germline-derived CDR1 and CDR2 are MGHRA and YSYEKL. The length of the CDR3 is 16 residues.

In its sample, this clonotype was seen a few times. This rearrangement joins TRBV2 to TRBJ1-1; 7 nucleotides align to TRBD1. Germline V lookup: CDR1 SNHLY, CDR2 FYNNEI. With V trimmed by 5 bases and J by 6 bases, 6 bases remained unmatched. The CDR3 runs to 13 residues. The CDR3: CASSSTGVPEAFF. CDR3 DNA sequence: TGTGCCAGCAGTTCAACAGGGGTCCCTGAAGCTTTCTTT.

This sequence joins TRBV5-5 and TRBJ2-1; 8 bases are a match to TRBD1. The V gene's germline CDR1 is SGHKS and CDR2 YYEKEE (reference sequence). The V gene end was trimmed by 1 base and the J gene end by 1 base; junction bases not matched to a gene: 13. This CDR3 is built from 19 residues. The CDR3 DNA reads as TGTGCCAGCAGCTTGTGGGACAGGCGGAGTAGGGGATCCTACAATGAGCAGTTCTTC. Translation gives CASSLWDRRSRGSYNEQFF.

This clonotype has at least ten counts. Here the CDR3 DNA reads TGTGCCAGCAGTTACTCGAATACCTTGGGGTCCTACGAGCAGTACTTC. Its translation: CASSYSNTLGSYEQYF. The chain recombines TRBV6-6 with TRBJ2-7; D gene uncertain. CDR3 length: 16 amino acids. The V gene lost 0 bases and the J gene lost 1 base, with 13 bases spanning the gap. Germline CDR1 and CDR2: MNHNY and SVGAGI (reference sequence).

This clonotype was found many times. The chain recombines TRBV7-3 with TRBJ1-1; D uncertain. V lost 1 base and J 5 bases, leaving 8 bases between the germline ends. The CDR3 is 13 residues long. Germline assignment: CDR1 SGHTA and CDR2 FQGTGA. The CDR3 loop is CASSLSGGTEAFF. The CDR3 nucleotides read TGTGCCAGCAGCTTAAGCGGAGGGACTGAAGCTTTCTTT.

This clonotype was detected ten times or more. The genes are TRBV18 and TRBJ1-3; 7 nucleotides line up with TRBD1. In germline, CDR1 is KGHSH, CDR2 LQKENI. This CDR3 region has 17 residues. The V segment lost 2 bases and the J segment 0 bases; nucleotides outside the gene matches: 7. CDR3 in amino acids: CASSPGTARFSGNTIYF. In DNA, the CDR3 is TGTGCCAGCTCACCAGGGACAGCCAGGTTCTCTGGAAACACCATATATTTT.

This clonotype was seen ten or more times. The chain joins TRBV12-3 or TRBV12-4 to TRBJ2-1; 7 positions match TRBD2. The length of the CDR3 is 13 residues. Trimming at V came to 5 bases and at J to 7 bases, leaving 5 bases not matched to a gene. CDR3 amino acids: CASSPGGLNEQFF. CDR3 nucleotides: TGTGCCAGCAGTCCCGGGGGGTTGAATGAGCAGTTCTTC.

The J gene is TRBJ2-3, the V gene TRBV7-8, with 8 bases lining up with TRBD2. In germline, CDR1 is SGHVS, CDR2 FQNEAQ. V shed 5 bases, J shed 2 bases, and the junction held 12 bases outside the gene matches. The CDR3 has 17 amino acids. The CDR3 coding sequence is TGTGCCAGCAGCCACCCTCGAGGCGGGGGGTACACAGATACGCAGTATTTT. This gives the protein CASSHPRGGGYTDTQYF.

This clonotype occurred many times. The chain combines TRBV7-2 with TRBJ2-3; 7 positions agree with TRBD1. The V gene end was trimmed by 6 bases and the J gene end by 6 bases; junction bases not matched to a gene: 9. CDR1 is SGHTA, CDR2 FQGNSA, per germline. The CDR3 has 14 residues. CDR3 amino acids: CASSPDRVPDTQYF. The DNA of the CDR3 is TGTGCCAGCAGTCCCGACAGGGTTCCGGATACGCAGTATTTT.

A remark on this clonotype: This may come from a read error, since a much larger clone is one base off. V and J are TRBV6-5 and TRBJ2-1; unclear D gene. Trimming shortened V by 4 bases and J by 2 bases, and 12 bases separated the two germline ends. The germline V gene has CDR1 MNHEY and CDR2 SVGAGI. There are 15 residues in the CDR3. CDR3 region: CASSFSARPYNEQFF. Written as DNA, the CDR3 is TGTGCCAGCAGTTTCAGCGCGAGACCCTACAATGAGCAGTTCTTC.

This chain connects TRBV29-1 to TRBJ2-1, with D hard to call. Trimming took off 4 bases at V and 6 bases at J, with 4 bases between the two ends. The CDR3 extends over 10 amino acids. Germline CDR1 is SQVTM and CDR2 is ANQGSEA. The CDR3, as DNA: TGCAGCGTTGCGGTCAATGAGCAGTTCTTC. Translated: CSVAVNEQFF.

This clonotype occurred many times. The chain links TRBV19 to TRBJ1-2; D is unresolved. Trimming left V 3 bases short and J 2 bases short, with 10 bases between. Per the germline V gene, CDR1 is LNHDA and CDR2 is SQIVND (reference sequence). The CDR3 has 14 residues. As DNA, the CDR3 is TGTGCCAGTAGTATCGGGGTCGGGAACTATGGCTACACCTTC. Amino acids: CASSIGVGNYGYTF.

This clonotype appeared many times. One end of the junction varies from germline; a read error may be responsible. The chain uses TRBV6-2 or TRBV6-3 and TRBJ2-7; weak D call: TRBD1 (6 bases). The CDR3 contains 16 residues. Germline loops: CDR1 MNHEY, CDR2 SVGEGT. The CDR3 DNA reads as TGTGCCGGCAGTTACGGGGCGAACAGGGCGGCGAACGAGCAGTACTTC. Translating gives CAGSYGANRAANEQYF.

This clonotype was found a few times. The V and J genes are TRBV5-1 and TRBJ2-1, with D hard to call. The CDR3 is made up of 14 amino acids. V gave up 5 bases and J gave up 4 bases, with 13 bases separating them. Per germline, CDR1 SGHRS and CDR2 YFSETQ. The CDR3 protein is CASSPHGVYNEQFF. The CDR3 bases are TGCGCCAGCAGTCCTCATGGGGTGTACAATGAGCAGTTCTTC.

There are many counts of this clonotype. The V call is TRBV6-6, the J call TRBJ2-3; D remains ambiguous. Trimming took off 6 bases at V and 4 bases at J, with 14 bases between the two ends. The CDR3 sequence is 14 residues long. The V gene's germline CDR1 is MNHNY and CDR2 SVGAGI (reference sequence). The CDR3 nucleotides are TGTGCCAGCAGGAGTACCGGAAGCGCAGATACGCAGTATTTT. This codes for CASRSTGSADTQYF.

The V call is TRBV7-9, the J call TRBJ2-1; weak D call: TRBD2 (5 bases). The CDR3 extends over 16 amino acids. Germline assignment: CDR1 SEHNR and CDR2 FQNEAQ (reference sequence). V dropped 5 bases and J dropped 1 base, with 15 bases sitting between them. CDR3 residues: CASSLLLTGSYNEQFF. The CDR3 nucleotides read TGTGCCAGCAGCCTCCTGCTAACGGGATCCTACAATGAGCAGTTCTTC. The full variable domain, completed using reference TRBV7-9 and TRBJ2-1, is DTGVSQNPRHKITKRGQNVTFRCDPISEHNRLYWYRQTLGQGPEFLTYFQNEAQLEKSRLLSDRFSAERPKGSFSTLEIQRTEQGDSAMYLCASSLLLTGSYNEQFFGPGTRLTVL.

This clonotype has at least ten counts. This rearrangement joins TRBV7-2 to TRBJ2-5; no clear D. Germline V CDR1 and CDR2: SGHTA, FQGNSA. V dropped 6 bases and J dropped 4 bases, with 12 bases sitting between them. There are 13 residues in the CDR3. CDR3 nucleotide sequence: TGTGCCAGCAGGATTGGGGTCGGAGAGACCCAGTACTTC. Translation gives CASRIGVGETQYF.

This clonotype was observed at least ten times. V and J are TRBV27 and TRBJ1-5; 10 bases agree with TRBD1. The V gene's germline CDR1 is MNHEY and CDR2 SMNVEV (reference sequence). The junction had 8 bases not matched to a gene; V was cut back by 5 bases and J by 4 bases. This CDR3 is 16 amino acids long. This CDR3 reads CASSTQTGGPNQPQHF. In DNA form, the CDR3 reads TGTGCCAGCAGTACACAGACAGGGGGCCCGAATCAGCCCCAGCATTTT.

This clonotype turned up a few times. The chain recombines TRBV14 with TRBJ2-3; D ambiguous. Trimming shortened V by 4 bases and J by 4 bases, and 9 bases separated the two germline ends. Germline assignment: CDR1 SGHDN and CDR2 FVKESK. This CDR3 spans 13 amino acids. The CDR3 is CASSRFAADTQYF. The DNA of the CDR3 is TGTGCCAGCAGCCGATTTGCGGCAGATACGCAGTATTTT.

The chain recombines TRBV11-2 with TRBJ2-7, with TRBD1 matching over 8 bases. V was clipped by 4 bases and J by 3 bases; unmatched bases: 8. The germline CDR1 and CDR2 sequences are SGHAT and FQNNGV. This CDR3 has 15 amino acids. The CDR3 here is CASSWLPGQGYEQYF. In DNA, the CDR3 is TGTGCCAGCAGCTGGCTTCCAGGACAGGGCTACGAGCAGTACTTC.

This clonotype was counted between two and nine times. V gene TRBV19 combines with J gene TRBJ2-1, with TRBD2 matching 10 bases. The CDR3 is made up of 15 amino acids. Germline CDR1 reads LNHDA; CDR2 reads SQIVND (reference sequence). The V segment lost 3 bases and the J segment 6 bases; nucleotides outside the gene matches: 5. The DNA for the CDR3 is TGTGCCAGTAGTATGGAAGCGGGAGGGCCCAATGAGCAGTTCTTC. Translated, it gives CASSMEAGGPNEQFF. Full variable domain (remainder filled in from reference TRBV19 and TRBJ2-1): DGGITQSPKYLFRKEGQNVTLSCEQNLNHDAMYWYRQDPGQGLRLIYYSQIVNDFQKGDIAEGYSVSREKKESFPLTVTSAQKNPTAFYLCASSMEAGGPNEQFFGPGTRLTVL.

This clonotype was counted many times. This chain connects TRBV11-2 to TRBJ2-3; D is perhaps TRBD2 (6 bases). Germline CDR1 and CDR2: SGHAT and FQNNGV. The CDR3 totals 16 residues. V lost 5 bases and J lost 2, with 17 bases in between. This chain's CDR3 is CASSRNLLAITDTQYF. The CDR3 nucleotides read TGTGCCAGCAGCCGAAATCTCCTAGCGATCACAGATACGCAGTATTTT.

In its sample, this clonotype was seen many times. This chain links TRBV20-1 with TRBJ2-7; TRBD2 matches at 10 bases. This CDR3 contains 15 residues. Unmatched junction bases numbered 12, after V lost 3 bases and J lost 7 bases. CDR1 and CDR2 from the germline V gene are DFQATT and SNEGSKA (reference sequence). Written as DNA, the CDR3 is TGCAGTGCTAGCCCCGGGACTAGCGCGGCCGCTGAGCAGTACTTC. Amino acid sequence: CSASPGTSAAAEQYF.

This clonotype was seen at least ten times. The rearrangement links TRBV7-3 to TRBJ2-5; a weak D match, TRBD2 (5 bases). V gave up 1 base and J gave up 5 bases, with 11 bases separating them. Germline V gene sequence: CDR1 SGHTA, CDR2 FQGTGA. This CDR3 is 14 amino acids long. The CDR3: CASSLNPGDETQYF. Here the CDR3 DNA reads TGTGCCAGCAGCTTAAATCCCGGGGATGAGACCCAGTACTTC.

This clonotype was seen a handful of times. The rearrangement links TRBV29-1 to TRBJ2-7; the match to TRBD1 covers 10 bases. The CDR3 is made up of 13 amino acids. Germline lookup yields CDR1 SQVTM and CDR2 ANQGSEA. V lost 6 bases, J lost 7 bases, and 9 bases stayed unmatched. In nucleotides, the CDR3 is TGCAGCGTCCGAACCGGGACAGGGGATGAGCAGTACTTC. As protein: CSVRTGTGDEQYF.

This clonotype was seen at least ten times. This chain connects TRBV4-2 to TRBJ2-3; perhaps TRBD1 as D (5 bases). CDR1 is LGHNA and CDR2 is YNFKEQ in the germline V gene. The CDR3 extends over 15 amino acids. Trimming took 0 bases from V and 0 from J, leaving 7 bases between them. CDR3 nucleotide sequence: TGTGCCAGCAGCCAAGACTGGACAAGCACAGATACGCAGTATTTT. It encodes CASSQDWTSTDTQYF.

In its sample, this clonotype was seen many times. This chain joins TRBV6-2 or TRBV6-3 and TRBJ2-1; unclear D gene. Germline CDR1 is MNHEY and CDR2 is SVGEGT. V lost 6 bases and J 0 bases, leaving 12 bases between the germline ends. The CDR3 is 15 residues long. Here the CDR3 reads CASSPTLSSYNEQFF. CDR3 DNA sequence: TGTGCCAGCAGCCCCACGTTGAGCTCCTACAATGAGCAGTTCTTC.

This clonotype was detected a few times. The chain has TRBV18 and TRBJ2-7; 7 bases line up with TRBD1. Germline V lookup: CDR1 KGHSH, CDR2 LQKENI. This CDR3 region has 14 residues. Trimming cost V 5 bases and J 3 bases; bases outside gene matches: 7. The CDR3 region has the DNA TGTGCCAGCTCAGAACAGGGGAAGTACTACGAGCAGTACTTC. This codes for CASSEQGKYYEQYF.

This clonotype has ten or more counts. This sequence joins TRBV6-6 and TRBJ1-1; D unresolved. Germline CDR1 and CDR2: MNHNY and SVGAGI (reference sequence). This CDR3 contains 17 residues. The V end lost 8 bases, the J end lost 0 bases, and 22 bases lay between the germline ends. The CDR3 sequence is CASVSRGGVGLNTEAFF. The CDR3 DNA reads TGTGCCAGCGTGAGCCGAGGTGGTGTCGGATTGAACACTGAAGCTTTCTTT.